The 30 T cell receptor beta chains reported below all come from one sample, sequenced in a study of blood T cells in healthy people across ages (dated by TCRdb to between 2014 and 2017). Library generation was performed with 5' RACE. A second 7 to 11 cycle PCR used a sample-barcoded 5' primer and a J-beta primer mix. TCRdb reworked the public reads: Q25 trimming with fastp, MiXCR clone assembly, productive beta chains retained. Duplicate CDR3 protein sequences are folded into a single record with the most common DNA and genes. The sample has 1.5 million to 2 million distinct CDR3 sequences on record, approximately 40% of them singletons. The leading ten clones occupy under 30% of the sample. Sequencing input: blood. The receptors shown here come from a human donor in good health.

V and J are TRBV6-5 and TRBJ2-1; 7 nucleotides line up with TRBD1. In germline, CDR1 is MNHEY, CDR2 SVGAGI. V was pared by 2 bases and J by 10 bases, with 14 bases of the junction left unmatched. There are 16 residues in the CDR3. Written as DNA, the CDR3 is TGTGCCAGCAGTTACACCGGGACAGCCGGCACCTACGAGCAGTTCTTC. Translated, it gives CASSYTGTAGTYEQFF.

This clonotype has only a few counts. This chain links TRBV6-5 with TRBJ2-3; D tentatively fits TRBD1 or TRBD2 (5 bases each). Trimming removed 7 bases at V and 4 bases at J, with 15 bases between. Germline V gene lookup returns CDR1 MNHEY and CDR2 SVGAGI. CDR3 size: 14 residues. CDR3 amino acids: CASTKGGTPDTQYF. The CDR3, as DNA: TGTGCCAGCACCAAAGGTGGGACCCCAGATACGCAGTATTTT.

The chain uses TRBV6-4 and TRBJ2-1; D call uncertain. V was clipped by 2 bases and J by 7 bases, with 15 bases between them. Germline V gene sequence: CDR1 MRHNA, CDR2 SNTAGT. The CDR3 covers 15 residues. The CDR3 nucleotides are TGTGCCAGCAGTGACGACCCCTCGGGTACTAATGAGCAGTTCTTC. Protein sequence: CASSDDPSGTNEQFF.

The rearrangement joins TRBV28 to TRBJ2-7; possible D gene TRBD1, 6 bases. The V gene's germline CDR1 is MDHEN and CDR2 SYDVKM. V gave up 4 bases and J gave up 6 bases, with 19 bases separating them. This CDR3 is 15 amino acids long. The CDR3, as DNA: TGTGCCAGCAGTTCCGGAACGCTCAGGGGTCCCGAGCAGTACTTC. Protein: CASSSGTLRGPEQYF.

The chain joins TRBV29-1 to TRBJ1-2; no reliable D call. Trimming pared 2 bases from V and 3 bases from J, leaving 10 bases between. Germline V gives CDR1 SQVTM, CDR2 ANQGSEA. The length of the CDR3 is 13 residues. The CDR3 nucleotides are TGCAGCGTTGAATCAGGCACATACTATGGCTACACCTTC. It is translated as CSVESGTYYGYTF. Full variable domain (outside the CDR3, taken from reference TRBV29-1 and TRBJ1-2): SAVISQKPSRDICQRGTSLTIQCQVDSQVTMMFWYRQQPGQSLTLIATANQGSEATYESGFVIDKFPISRPNLTFSTLTVSNMSPEDSSIYLCSVESGTYYGYTFGSGTRLTVV.

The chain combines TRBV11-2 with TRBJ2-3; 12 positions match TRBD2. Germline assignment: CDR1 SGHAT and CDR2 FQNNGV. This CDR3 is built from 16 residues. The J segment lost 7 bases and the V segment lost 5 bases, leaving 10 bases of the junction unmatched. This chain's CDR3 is CASSRLAGAPRNTQYF. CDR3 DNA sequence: TGTGCCAGCAGCCGACTAGCGGGGGCCCCTCGGAATACGCAGTATTTT. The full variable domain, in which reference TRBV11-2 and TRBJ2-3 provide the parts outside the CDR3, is EAGVAQSPRYKIIEKRQSVAFWCNPISGHATLYWYQQILGQGPKLLIQFQNNGVVDDSQLPKDRFSAERLKGVDSTLKIQPAKLEDSAVYLCASSRLAGAPRNTQYFGPGTRLTVL.

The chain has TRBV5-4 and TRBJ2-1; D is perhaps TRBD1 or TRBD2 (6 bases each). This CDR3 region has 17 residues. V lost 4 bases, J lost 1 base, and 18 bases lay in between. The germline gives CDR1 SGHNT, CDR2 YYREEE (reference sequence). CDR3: CASSPSRGEISYNEQFF. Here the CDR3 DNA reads TGTGCCAGCAGCCCTTCTAGGGGGGAAATATCCTACAATGAGCAGTTCTTC.

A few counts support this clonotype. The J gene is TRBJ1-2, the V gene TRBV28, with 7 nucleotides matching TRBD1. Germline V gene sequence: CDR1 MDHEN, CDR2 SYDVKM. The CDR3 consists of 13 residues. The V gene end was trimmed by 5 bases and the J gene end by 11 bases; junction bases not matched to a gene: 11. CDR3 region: CASSPSGTVLYTF. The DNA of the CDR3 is TGTGCCAGCAGTCCTTCCGGGACAGTTTTGTACACCTTC.

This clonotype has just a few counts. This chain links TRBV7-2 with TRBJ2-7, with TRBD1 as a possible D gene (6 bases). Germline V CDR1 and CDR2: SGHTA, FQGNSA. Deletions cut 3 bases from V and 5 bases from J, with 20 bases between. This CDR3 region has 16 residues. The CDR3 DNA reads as TGTGCCAGCAGCTTCCCCCCAGTCCGGGACAACCACGAGCAGTACTTC. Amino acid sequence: CASSFPPVRDNHEQYF. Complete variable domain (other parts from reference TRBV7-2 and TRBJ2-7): GAGVSQSPSNKVTEKGKDVELRCDPISGHTALYWYRQSLGQGLEFLIYFQGNSAPDKSGLPSDRFSAERTGGSVSTLTIQRTQQEDSAVYLCASSFPPVRDNHEQYFGPGTRLTVT.

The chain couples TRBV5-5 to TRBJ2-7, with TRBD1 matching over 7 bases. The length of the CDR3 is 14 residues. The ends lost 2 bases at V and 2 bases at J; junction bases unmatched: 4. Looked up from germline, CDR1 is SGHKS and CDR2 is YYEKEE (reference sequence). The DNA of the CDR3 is TGTGCCAGCAGCTTTACGGGACAGACCTACGAGCAGTACTTC. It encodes CASSFTGQTYEQYF.

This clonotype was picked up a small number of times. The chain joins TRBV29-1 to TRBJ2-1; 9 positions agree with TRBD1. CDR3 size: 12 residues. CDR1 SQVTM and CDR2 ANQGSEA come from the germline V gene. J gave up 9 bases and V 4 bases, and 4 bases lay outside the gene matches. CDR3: CSVAGQGREQFF. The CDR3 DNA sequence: TGCAGCGTTGCGGGACAGGGTCGTGAGCAGTTCTTC.

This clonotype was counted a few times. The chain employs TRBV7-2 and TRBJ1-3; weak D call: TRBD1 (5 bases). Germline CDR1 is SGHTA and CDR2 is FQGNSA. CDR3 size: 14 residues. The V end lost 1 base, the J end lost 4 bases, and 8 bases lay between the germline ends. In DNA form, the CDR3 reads TGTGCCAGCAGCTTAGACAGGACAGGAAACACCATATATTTT. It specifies CASSLDRTGNTIYF.

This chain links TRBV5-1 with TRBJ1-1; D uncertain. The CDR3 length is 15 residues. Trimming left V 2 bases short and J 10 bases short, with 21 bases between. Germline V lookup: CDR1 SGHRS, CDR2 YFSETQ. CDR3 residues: CASSLSGSQLSRAFF. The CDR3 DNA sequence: TGCGCCAGCAGCTTATCTGGCAGTCAGTTGTCGAGAGCTTTCTTT.

The CDR3 coding sequence is TGCGCCAGCAGCTTGGCCCCAGTGGGGGGGGTTAATGAGCAGTTCTTC. Its translation: CASSLAPVGGVNEQFF. The chain couples TRBV5-1 to TRBJ2-1; 7 positions agree with TRBD2. Germline V CDR1 and CDR2: SGHRS, YFSETQ. The junction had 10 bases not matched to a gene; V was cut back by 0 bases and J by 7 bases. This CDR3 spans 16 amino acids. Drawing the rest from reference TRBV5-1 and TRBJ2-1, the complete variable domain is KAGVTQTPRYLIKTRGQQVTLSCSPISGHRSVSWYQQTPGQGLQFLFEYFSETQRNKGNFPGRFSGRQFSNSRSEMNVSTLELGDSALYLCASSLAPVGGVNEQFFGPGTRLTVL.

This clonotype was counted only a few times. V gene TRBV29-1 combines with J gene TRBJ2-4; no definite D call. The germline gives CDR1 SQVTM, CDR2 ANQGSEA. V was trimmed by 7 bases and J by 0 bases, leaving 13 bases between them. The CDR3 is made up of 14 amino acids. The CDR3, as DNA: TGCAGCGCGAGCCAGAAATTAGCCAAAAACATTCAGTACTTC. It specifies CSASQKLAKNIQYF. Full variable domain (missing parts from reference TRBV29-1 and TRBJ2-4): SAVISQKPSRDICQRGTSLTIQCQVDSQVTMMFWYRQQPGQSLTLIATANQGSEATYESGFVIDKFPISRPNLTFSTLTVSNMSPEDSSIYLCSASQKLAKNIQYFGAGTRLSVL.

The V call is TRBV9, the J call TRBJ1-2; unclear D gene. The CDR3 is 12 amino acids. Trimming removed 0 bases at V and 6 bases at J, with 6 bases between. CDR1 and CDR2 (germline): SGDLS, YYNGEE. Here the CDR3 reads CASSVAKNGYTF. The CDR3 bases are TGTGCCAGCAGCGTAGCAAAAAATGGCTACACCTTC.

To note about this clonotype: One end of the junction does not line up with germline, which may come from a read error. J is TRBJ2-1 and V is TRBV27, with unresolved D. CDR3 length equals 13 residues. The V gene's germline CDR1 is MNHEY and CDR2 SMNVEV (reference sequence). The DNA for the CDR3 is TGTGCCAACAGTTTCCTGCCGGACAATGAGCAGTTCTTC. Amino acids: CANSFLPDNEQFF.

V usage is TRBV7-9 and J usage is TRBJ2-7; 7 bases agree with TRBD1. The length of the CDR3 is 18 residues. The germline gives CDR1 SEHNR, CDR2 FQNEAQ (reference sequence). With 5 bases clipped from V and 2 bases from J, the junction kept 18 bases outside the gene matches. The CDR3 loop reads CASSAQGVGVAKPYEQYF. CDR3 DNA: TGTGCCAGCAGCGCTCAGGGGGTAGGAGTCGCGAAACCCTACGAGCAGTACTTC.

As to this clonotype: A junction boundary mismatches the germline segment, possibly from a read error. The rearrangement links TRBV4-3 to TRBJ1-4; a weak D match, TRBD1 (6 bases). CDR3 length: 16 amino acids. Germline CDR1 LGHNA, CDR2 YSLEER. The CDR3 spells CASSPRWGPSDEKLFF. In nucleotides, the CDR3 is TGCGCCAGCAGCCCGAGGTGGGGGCCCTCGGATGAAAAGCTGTTTTTT.

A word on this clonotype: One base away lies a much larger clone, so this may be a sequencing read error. The CDR3 bases are TGTGCCAGCAGCTTCACAGGGGCCACTGAAGCTTTCTTT. Protein sequence: CASSFTGATEAFF. The chain carries TRBV7-3 and TRBJ1-1, with 7 bases lining up with TRBD1. The CDR3 consists of 13 residues. J was trimmed by 4 bases and V by 3 bases; bases with no gene match: 2. Germline loops: CDR1 SGHTA, CDR2 FQGTGA.

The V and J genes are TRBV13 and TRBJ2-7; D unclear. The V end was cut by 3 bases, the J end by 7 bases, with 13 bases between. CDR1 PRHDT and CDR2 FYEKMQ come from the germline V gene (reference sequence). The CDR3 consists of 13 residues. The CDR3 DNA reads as TGTGCCAGCAGCTTGGCACCCCTTGGGGAGCAGTACTTC. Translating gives CASSLAPLGEQYF. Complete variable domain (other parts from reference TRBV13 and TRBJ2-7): AAGVIQSPRHLIKEKRETATLKCYPIPRHDTVYWYQQGPGQDPQFLISFYEKMQSDKGSIPDRFSAQQFSDYHSELNMSSLELGDSALYFCASSLAPLGEQYFGPGTRLTVT.

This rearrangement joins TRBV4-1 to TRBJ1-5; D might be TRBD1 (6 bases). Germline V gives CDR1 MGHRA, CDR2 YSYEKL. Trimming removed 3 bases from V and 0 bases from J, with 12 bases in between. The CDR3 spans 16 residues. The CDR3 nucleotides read TGCGCCAGCAGCCAGGGGGACACTTATAGCAATCAGCCCCAGCATTTT. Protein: CASSQGDTYSNQPQHF.

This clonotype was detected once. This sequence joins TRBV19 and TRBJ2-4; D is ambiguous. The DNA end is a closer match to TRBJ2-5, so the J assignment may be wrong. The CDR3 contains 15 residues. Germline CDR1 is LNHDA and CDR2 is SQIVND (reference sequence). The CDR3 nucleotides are TGTGCCAGTAGTATAACCCTTTGGGGTTGGGAGACCCAGTACTTC. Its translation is CASSITLWGWETQYF.

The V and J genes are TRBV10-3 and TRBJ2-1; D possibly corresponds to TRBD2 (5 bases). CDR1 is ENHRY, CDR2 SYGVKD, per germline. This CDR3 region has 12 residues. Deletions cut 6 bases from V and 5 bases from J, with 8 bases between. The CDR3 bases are TGTGCCATCAGCGGACTCAACAATGAGCAGTTCTTC. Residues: CAISGLNNEQFF.

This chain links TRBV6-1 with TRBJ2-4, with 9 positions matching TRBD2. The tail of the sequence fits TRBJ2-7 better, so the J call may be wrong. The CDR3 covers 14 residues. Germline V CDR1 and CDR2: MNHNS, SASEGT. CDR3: CASSTAGGTYEQYF. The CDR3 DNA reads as TGTGCCAGCTCAACAGCGGGGGGCACCTACGAGCAGTACTTC.

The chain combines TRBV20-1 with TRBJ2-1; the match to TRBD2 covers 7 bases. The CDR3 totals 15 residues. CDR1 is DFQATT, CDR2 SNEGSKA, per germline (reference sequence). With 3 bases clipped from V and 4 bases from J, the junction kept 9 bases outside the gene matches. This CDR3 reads CSASAGAGKYNEQFF. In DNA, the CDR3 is TGCAGTGCTAGTGCGGGAGCGGGGAAATACAATGAGCAGTTCTTC.

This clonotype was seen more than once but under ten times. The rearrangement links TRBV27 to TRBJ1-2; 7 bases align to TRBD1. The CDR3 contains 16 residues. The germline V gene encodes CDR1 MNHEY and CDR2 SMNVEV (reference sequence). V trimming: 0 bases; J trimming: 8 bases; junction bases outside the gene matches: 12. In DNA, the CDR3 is TGTGCCAGCAGTTTATCAGTGGGGGCAGGGGGAAGCGGCTACACCTTC. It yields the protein CASSLSVGAGGSGYTF.

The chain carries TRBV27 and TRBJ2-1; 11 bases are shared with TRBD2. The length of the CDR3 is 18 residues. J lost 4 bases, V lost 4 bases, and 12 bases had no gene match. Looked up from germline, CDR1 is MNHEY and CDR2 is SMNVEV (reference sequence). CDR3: CASSSLPTSGGPYNEQFF. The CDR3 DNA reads TGTGCCAGCAGTTCCCTACCCACTAGCGGGGGACCTTACAATGAGCAGTTCTTC.

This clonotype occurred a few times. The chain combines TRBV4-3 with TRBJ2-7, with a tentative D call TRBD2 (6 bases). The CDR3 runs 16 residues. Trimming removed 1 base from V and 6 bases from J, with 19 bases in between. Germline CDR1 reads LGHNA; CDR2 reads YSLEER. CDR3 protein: CASSQVRIGVGGEQYF. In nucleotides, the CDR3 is TGCGCCAGCAGCCAAGTAAGAATCGGGGTGGGAGGCGAGCAGTACTTC.

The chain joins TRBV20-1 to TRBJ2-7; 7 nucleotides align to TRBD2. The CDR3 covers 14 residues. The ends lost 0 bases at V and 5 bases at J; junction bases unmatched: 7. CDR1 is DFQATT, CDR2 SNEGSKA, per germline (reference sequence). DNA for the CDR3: TGCAGTGCTAGAGACTCTGGGGGGGTAGACGAGCAGTACTTC. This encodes CSARDSGGVDEQYF.